This T cell receptor beta chain was captured in a study of shared clonotypes between healthy human individuals. At the level of the study: Per donor, three plates held CD4 naive cells, three held CD4 memory, two held CD8 naive and one held CD8 memory. The study, taken as a whole, reports: It was observed that 5% to 6% of naive CD4 clonotypes were shared across several donors. Tissue TCR repertoires likely differ from these blood-only repertoires. It was the non-shared clonotypes that had lower generation probabilities than clonotypes shared by all four donors.

Profiling relied on immunoSEQ multiplex PCR, and the TCRdb table lists in-frame clones only, not all of them. The table has some 1.5 million clones, roughly 96% seen once. The CDR3 extends over 16 amino acids. The V gene's germline CDR1 is SGHAT and CDR2 FQNNGV. The J segment lost 0 bases and the V segment lost 2 bases, leaving 3 bases of the junction unmatched. Note on this clone: Its antigen is currently unknown.

This receptor was taken from a man aged 25-40 years in good health. The specimen was naive CD4+ T cells sorted from blood. The subset: CD45RA+ positively selected. The chain uses TRBV11-2 and TRBJ2-3, with TRBD2 matching over 9 bases. The CDR3 spells CASSLSTSGSTDTQYF. The CDR3 DNA follows: TGTGCCAGCAGCTTATCTACTAGCGGGAGCACAGATACGCAGTATTTT.